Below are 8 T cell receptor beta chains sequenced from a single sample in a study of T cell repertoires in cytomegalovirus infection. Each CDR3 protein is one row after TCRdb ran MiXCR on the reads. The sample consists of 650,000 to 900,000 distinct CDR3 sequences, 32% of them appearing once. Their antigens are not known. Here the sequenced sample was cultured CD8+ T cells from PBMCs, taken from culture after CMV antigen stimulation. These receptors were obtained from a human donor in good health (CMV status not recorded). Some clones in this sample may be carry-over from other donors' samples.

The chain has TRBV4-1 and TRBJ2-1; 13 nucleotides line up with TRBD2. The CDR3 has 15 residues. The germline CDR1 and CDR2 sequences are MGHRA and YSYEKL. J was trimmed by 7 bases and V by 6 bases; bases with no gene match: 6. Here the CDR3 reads CASRPGTSGANEQFF. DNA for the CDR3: TGCGCCAGCAGACCTGGGACTAGCGGGGCAAATGAGCAGTTCTTC.

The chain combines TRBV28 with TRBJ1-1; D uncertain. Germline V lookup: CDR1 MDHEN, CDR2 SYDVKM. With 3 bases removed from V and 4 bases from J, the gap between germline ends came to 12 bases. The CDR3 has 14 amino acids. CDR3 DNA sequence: TGTGCCAGCAGTTTCAGATCCAGCGGCACTGAAGCTTTCTTT. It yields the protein CASSFRSSGTEAFF.

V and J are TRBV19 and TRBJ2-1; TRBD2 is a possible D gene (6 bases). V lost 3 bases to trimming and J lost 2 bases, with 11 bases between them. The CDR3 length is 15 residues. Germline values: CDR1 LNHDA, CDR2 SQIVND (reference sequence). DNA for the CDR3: TGTGCCAGTAGTATTCTGGACTACGCCTACAATGAGCAGTTCTTC. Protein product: CASSILDYAYNEQFF.

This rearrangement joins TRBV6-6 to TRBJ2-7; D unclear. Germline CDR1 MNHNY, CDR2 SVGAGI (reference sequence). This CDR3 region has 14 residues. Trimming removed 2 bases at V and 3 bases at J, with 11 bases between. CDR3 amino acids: CASSYPGNFYEQYV. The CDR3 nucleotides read TGTGCCAGCAGTTACCCGGGTAATTTCTACGAGCAGTACGTC.

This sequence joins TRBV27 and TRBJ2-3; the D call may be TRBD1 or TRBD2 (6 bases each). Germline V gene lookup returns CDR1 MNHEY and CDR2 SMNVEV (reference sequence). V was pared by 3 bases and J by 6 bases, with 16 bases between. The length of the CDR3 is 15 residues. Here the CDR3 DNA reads TGTGCCAGCAGTTTGGAGGGGGGCCCCTGGGATACGCAGTATTTT. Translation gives CASSLEGGPWDTQYF.

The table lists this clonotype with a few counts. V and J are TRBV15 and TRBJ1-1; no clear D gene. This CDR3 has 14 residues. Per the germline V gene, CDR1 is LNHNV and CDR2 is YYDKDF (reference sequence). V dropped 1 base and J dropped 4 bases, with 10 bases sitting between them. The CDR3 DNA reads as TGTGCCACCAGCAGAGCCGGTCGTGGCACTGAAGCTTTCTTT. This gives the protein CATSRAGRGTEAFF.

CDR3 DNA: TGTGCCAGCAGTCCGGGACACCTTTACAATGAGCAGTTCTTC. It codes for CASSPGHLYNEQFF. The V call is TRBV27, the J call TRBJ2-1, with a possible D match to TRBD1 (6 bases). V lost 5 bases to trimming and J lost 4 bases, with 12 bases between them. The CDR3 consists of 14 residues. The germline CDR1 and CDR2 sequences are MNHEY and SMNVEV (reference sequence).

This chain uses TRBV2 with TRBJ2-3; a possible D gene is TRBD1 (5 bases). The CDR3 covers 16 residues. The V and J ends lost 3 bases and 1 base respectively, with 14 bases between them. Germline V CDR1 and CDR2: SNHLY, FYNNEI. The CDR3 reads CASSEGRVLGTDTQYF. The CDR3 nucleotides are TGTGCCAGCAGTGAGGGCAGGGTGCTTGGCACAGATACGCAGTATTTT.